These 22 T cell receptor beta chains originate from one sample sequenced in a study of blood T cell repertoires in COVID-19. Sequenced by immunoSEQ multiplex PCR; TCRdb stores in-frame clones only, minus some. The data hold 100,000 to 150,000 clones, with around 83% observed a single time. The sequenced sample was peripheral blood. These receptors originate from a man aged 35-49 years with active or convalescent COVID-19.

The chain employs TRBV4-2 and TRBJ2-7; maybe TRBD2 (7 bases). This CDR3 comprises 14 residues. Germline CDR1 LGHNA, CDR2 YNFKEQ. Between the trimmed V and J ends, which lost 1 base and 5 bases, there was a span of 12 bases. Here the CDR3 DNA reads TGTGCCAGCAGCCAAGCGGGGGGCAAGGACGAGCAGTACTTC. Protein: CASSQAGGKDEQYF.

This clone was detected only once. The V call is TRBV19, the J call TRBJ1-2; possible D gene TRBD1, 6 bases. This CDR3 is built from 16 residues. Trimming shortened V by 6 bases and J by 0 bases, and 17 bases separated the two germline ends. CDR1 is LNHDA and CDR2 is SQIVND in the germline V gene (reference sequence). The CDR3 protein is CASSPRGIRANYGYTF. The CDR3 bases are TGTGCCAGTAGCCCAAGGGGGATTCGAGCTAACTATGGCTACACCTTC. Variable domain in full (rest from reference TRBV19 and TRBJ1-2): DGGITQSPKYLFRKEGQNVTLSCEQNLNHDAMYWYRQDPGQGLRLIYYSQIVNDFQKGDIAEGYSVSREKKESFPLTVTSAQKNPTAFYLCASSPRGIRANYGYTFGSGTRLTVV.

The chain couples TRBV6-6 to TRBJ2-3, with 8 nucleotides matching TRBD1. There are 14 residues in the CDR3. Germline assignment: CDR1 MNHNY and CDR2 SVGAGI (reference sequence). The junction had 4 bases not matched to a gene; V was cut back by 6 bases and J by 2 bases. CDR3 DNA: TGTGCCAGCAGCCACAGGGGGTCCACAGATACGCAGTATTTT. Amino acids: CASSHRGSTDTQYF.

J is TRBJ1-2 and V is TRBV4-2; D gene unclear. This CDR3 comprises 12 residues. From germline, CDR1 is LGHNA and CDR2 YNFKEQ. V lost 5 bases to trimming and J lost 8 bases, with 12 bases between them. CDR3 amino acids: CASSAGPPGYTF. The CDR3 DNA reads as TGTGCCAGCAGCGCGGGCCCCCCGGGCTACACCTTC.

The V call is TRBV6-5, the J call TRBJ1-5, with 8 bases lining up with TRBD1. This CDR3 has 15 residues. The V and J ends lost 6 bases and 4 bases, in that order; junction bases with no gene match: 8. Germline CDR1 and CDR2: MNHEY and SVGAGI. CDR3 DNA: TGTGCCAGCAGCCTTCTCGACAGGGGAAATCAGCCCCAGCATTTT. Its translation: CASSLLDRGNQPQHF.

V gene TRBV7-6 combines with J gene TRBJ1-1, with D possibly TRBD1 on 5 matching bases. Germline V gene sequence: CDR1 SGHVS, CDR2 FNYEAQ. V was trimmed by 2 bases and J by 7 bases, leaving 17 bases between them. This CDR3 region has 15 residues. The chain's CDR3 is CASSLSAGNGGEAFF. CDR3 in DNA: TGTGCCAGCAGCTTATCGGCGGGGAATGGGGGTGAAGCTTTCTTT.

The chain is built from TRBV4-3 and TRBJ1-5, with 8 bases identical to TRBD1. This CDR3 is built from 15 residues. In germline, CDR1 is LGHNA, CDR2 YSLEER. V was pared by 0 bases and J by 4 bases, with 2 bases of the junction left unmatched. CDR3 sequence (DNA): TGCGCCAGCAGCCAAGATAGGACAGGGAATCAGCCCCAGCATTTT. This gives the protein CASSQDRTGNQPQHF.

The V call is TRBV27, the J call TRBJ1-4; D perhaps matches TRBD1 (5 bases). The V end was cut by 2 bases, the J end by 7 bases, with 14 bases between. CDR3 size: 15 residues. CDR1 and CDR2 from the germline V gene are MNHEY and SMNVEV (reference sequence). Written as DNA, the CDR3 is TGTGCCAGCAGTTTAGGAAATAGGGGAAGTGAAAAACTGTTTTTT. Amino acid sequence: CASSLGNRGSEKLFF.

V gene TRBV2 combines with J gene TRBJ2-5; 12 bases align to TRBD2. CDR1 is SNHLY, CDR2 FYNNEI, per germline. Trimming took 6 bases from V and 4 from J; bases not matched to a gene: 6. The CDR3 has 15 residues. The CDR3 nucleotides read TGTGCCAGCAGGGAACTAGCGGGGGGAATAGAGACCCAGTACTTC. This codes for CASRELAGGIETQYF.

The chain joins TRBV12-3 or TRBV12-4 to TRBJ2-1, with a weak D call TRBD2 (5 bases). The CDR3 covers 11 residues. V was trimmed by 4 bases and J by 10 bases, leaving 8 bases between them. In nucleotides, the CDR3 is TGTGCCAGCAGTTCTACTAGGGAGCAGTTCTTC. It is translated as CASSSTREQFF.

Note on this clone: The same CDR3 can be traced to other DNA sequences in this sample. The chain employs TRBV5-6 and TRBJ2-6; TRBD1 is a possible D gene (6 bases). This CDR3 region has 15 residues. Germline V CDR1 and CDR2: SGHDT, YYEEEE. Trimming took 2 bases from V and 4 from J, leaving 10 bases between them. The CDR3 loop is CASSLQGSGANVLTF. DNA of the CDR3: TGTGCCAGCAGCTTACAGGGATCGGGGGCCAACGTCCTGACTTTC. The whole variable domain, filled in from reference TRBV5-6 and TRBJ2-6, reads DAGVTQSPTHLIKTRGQQVTLRCSPKSGHDTVSWYQQALGQGPQFIFQYYEEEERQRGNFPDRFSGHQFPNYSSELNVNALLLGDSALYLCASSLQGSGANVLTFGAGSRLTVL.

The V call is TRBV5-1, the J call TRBJ2-5; perhaps TRBD2 as D (5 bases). The CDR3 runs 15 residues. CDR1 and CDR2 (germline): SGHRS, YFSETQ. V lost 0 bases and J lost 7, with 16 bases in between. The CDR3 region is CASSLGGTTEGTQYF. CDR3 DNA: TGCGCCAGCAGCTTGGGCGGAACCACCGAGGGGACCCAGTACTTC.

The chain couples TRBV27 to TRBJ1-6; 8 bases line up with TRBD1. Germline values: CDR1 MNHEY, CDR2 SMNVEV (reference sequence). The CDR3 spans 15 residues. The V segment lost 5 bases and the J segment 8 bases; nucleotides outside the gene matches: 8. The CDR3 nucleotides read TGTGCCAGCAGTACAGACAGGGGCCTCGATTCACCCCTCCACTTT. Protein: CASSTDRGLDSPLHF.

In nucleotides, the CDR3 is TGTGCCAGCAGCCAAGATAGTGGGCTTGGCAATGAGCAGTTCTTC. This translates into CASSQDSGLGNEQFF. V usage is TRBV14 and J usage is TRBJ2-1; D not certain. Trimming left V 0 bases short and J 6 bases short, with 12 bases between. Germline CDR1 and CDR2: SGHDN and FVKESK. CDR3 length: 15 residues.

The rearrangement joins TRBV28 to TRBJ2-4, with 7 bases lining up with TRBD1. This CDR3 has 13 amino acids. CDR1 MDHEN and CDR2 SYDVKM come from the germline V gene. V lost 10 bases, J lost 2 bases, and 5 bases stayed unmatched. The CDR3 loop reads CATNRGPKNIQYF. The CDR3 coding sequence is TGTGCCACCAATAGGGGGCCCAAAAACATTCAGTACTTC.

The sample holds one count of this clone. V gene TRBV5-1 combines with J gene TRBJ1-2; tentative D call: TRBD1 (5 bases). CDR1 is SGHRS, CDR2 YFSETQ, per germline. This CDR3 has 12 amino acids. The V end was cut by 4 bases, the J end by 4 bases, with 8 bases between. Here the CDR3 reads CASSLDSYGYTF. For the CDR3, the DNA is TGCGCCAGCAGCCTTGACAGCTATGGCTACACCTTC.

The J gene is TRBJ1-5, the V gene TRBV2; no firm D call. Germline V gene lookup returns CDR1 SNHLY and CDR2 FYNNEI. Trimming shortened V by 6 bases and J by 4 bases, and 13 bases separated the two germline ends. The CDR3 covers 14 residues. The CDR3 sequence: CASRKEFGNQPQHF. The CDR3 DNA is TGTGCCAGCAGGAAGGAGTTCGGTAATCAGCCCCAGCATTTT.

As to this clone: Relative to the germline gene, one junction end is altered; a read error may explain this. Other DNA sequences in this specimen translate into the identical CDR3. The gene calls are TRBV9 and TRBJ2-2; perhaps TRBD2 as D (5 bases). CDR1 SGDLS and CDR2 YYNGEE come from the germline V gene. The CDR3 is 14 amino acids. The CDR3 DNA is TGTGCCAGCAGCGTCAGATATAACACCGGGGAGCTATTTTTT. Protein product: CASSVRYNTGELFF. The whole variable domain, remainder taken from reference TRBV9 and TRBJ2-2, is DSGVTQTPKHLITATGQRVTLRCSPRSGDLSVYWYQQSLDQGLQFLIQYYNGEERAKGNILERFSAQQFPDLHSELNLSSLELGDSALYFCASSVRYNTGELFFGEGSRLTVL.

The chain links TRBV9 to TRBJ2-4; 9 nucleotides match TRBD1. The V gene end was trimmed by 3 bases and the J gene end by 5 bases; junction bases not matched to a gene: 9. This CDR3 has 16 amino acids. Germline V gene lookup returns CDR1 SGDLS and CDR2 YYNGEE. The CDR3 nucleotides read TGTGCCAGCAGCGCGCCTGTACAGGGGGCCCAAAACATTCAGTACTTC. It encodes CASSAPVQGAQNIQYF.

A remark on this clone: One junction end does not reproduce the germline sequence, and a read error may be involved. This chain connects TRBV7-7 to TRBJ2-7; 8 nucleotides agree with TRBD1. There are 14 residues in the CDR3. Germline CDR1 and CDR2: SSHAT and FNYEAQ (reference sequence). The CDR3: CASSLHQGAGEQYF. The CDR3, as DNA: TGTGCTAGCAGCTTACACCAGGGGGCGGGGGAGCAGTACTTC.

J is TRBJ2-7 and V is TRBV12-3 or TRBV12-4; no definite D call. The CDR3 length is 12 residues. V was cut by 5 bases and J by 2 bases, with 7 bases left in between. The CDR3 sequence is CASSIDTYEQYF. The CDR3 nucleotides read TGTGCCAGCAGTATTGACACCTACGAGCAGTACTTC.

This chain uses TRBV5-5 with TRBJ2-7, with D maybe TRBD1 (6 bases). The V end lost 4 bases, the J end lost 0 bases, and 14 bases lay between the germline ends. Per the germline V gene, CDR1 is SGHKS and CDR2 is YYEKEE (reference sequence). This CDR3 has 15 amino acids. The CDR3 protein is CASSRDNNPSYEQYF. The CDR3, as DNA: TGTGCCAGCAGCCGGGACAATAACCCCTCCTACGAGCAGTACTTC. Full variable domain (outside the CDR3, taken from reference TRBV5-5 and TRBJ2-7): DAGVTQSPTHLIKTRGQQVTLRCSPISGHKSVSWYQQVLGQGPQFIFQYYEKEERGRGNFPDRFSARQFPNYSSELNVNALLLGDSALYLCASSRDNNPSYEQYFGPGTRLTVT.